This is a list of T cell receptor beta chains from one sample in a study of blood T cell repertoires in COVID-19. Repertoires were generated with immunoSEQ multiplex PCR, while TCRdb's copy carries only in-frame clones and drops some. Here the sample spans around 260,000 clones, over 70% being singletons. Sequenced: peripheral blood. These receptors originate from a woman aged 40 to 49 who had recovered from COVID-19. CDR3s leave out the opening cysteine and the closing phenylalanine or tryptophan. Each record gives: J gene, V gene, CDR3 protein.

J gene: TRBJ1-3
V gene: TRBV5-6
CDR3 protein: ASSSEGGGTIY

J gene: TRBJ1-2
V gene: TRBV14
CDR3 protein: ASSHLEDSPYYGYT

J gene: TRBJ2-1
V gene: TRBV9
CDR3 protein: ASSVVPGGSYNEQF

J gene: TRBJ1-2
V gene: TRBV6-2/TRBV6-3
CDR3 protein: ASSYRDRGSFIGGYT

J gene: TRBJ2-3
V gene: TRBV27
CDR3 protein: ASSPETVFRGHTDTQY

J gene: TRBJ2-7
V gene: TRBV3-1/TRBV3-2
CDR3 protein: ASSGPGGNEQY

J gene: TRBJ2-7
V gene: TRBV29-1
CDR3 protein: SVEDLGQGAPGEQY

J gene: TRBJ2-2
V gene: TRBV10-3
CDR3 protein: AISESRAGELF

J gene: TRBJ2-7
V gene: TRBV9
CDR3 protein: ASSPGVESYEQY

J gene: TRBJ2-2
V gene: TRBV5-1
CDR3 protein: ASSLSQGPTGELF

J gene: TRBJ2-7
V gene: TRBV25-1
CDR3 protein: ASSELGTSYEQY

J gene: TRBJ1-2
V gene: TRBV2
CDR3 protein: ASSGQAHYGYT

J gene: TRBJ1-4
V gene: TRBV3-1/TRBV3-2
CDR3 protein: ASSHSAARGQGEKLF

J gene: TRBJ1-1
V gene: TRBV3-1/TRBV3-2
CDR3 protein: ASSLGLAMNTEAF

J gene: TRBJ1-6
V gene: TRBV27
CDR3 protein: ASSLATEGGALH

J gene: TRBJ1-5
V gene: TRBV30
CDR3 protein: AWSGRGYRNQPQH

J gene: TRBJ1-5
V gene: TRBV6-6
CDR3 protein: ASRPGQGRQPQH

J gene: TRBJ2-6
V gene: TRBV19
CDR3 protein: ASSSGQISGANVLT

J gene: TRBJ1-6
V gene: TRBV13
CDR3 protein: ASSTRSRGSPLH

J gene: TRBJ1-2
V gene: TRBV10-3
CDR3 protein: AISGTTNYGYT

J gene: TRBJ1-4
V gene: TRBV5-4
CDR3 protein: ASSFRTVATNEKLF

J gene: TRBJ2-2
V gene: TRBV7-2
CDR3 protein: ASSLTPDSRGGQGGELF

J gene: TRBJ2-5
V gene: TRBV5-1
CDR3 protein: ASSLQRGTQY

J gene: TRBJ1-5
V gene: TRBV6-5
CDR3 protein: AGPIWTDRNQPQH

J gene: TRBJ1-1
V gene: TRBV5-4
CDR3 protein: ASRRDRGSNTEAF

J gene: TRBJ2-2
V gene: TRBV18
CDR3 protein: ASSRTGETGELF

J gene: TRBJ1-4
V gene: TRBV2
CDR3 protein: ASSERPWEEKLF

J gene: TRBJ1-2
V gene: TRBV4-3
CDR3 protein: ASSQDRGGRGPQGYYGYT

J gene: TRBJ2-3
V gene: TRBV29-1
CDR3 protein: SVDNIAGLNTDTQY

J gene: TRBJ2-3
V gene: TRBV24-1
CDR3 protein: ATSVGAEDTQY

J gene: TRBJ2-7
V gene: TRBV6-5
CDR3 protein: ASSPAGYGYEQY

J gene: TRBJ2-7
V gene: TRBV13
CDR3 protein: ASSLSPGGFPDYEQY

J gene: TRBJ2-5
V gene: TRBV13
CDR3 protein: ASSLTPGYQETQY

J gene: TRBJ1-5
V gene: TRBV7-2
CDR3 protein: ASSLPRDRTNQPQH

J gene: TRBJ2-3
V gene: TRBV25-1
CDR3 protein: ASSTLGLGTDTQY

J gene: TRBJ1-4
V gene: TRBV7-9
CDR3 protein: AVRGDNEKLF

J gene: TRBJ1-2
V gene: TRBV3-1/TRBV3-2
CDR3 protein: ASSRGGGYGYT

J gene: TRBJ2-1
V gene: TRBV19
CDR3 protein: ASSLRTGNNEQF

J gene: TRBJ2-7
V gene: TRBV7-9
CDR3 protein: ASTLDAGDEQY

J gene: TRBJ1-1
V gene: TRBV27
CDR3 protein: ASSPGGRPNTEAF

J gene: TRBJ1-5
V gene: TRBV5-4
CDR3 protein: ASSLTSDQPQH

J gene: TRBJ2-5
V gene: TRBV7-9
CDR3 protein: ASSHPGQSNAQETQY

J gene: TRBJ2-7
V gene: TRBV5-1
CDR3 protein: ASSSLGGSSYEQY

J gene: TRBJ2-7
V gene: TRBV7-2
CDR3 protein: ASSSRGGQGSYEQY

J gene: TRBJ2-7
V gene: TRBV2
CDR3 protein: ASSGLPQRASYEQY

J gene: TRBJ2-3
V gene: TRBV4-3
CDR3 protein: ASSQEGDRRTDTQY

J gene: TRBJ1-3
V gene: TRBV6-5
CDR3 protein: ASRVSDNGNTIY